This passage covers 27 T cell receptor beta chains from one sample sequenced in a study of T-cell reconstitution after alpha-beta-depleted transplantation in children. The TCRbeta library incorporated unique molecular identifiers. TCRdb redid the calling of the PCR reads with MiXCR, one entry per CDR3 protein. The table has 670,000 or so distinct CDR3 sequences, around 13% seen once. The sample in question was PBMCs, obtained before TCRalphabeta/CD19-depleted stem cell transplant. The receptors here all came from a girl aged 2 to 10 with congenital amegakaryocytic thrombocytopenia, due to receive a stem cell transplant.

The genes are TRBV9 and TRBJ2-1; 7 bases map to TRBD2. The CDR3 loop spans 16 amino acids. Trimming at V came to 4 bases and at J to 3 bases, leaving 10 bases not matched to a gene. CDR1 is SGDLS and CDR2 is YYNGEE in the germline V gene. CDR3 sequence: CASSPTVASGYNEQFF. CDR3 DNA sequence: TGTGCCAGCAGCCCGACCGTGGCTAGCGGCTACAATGAGCAGTTCTTC.

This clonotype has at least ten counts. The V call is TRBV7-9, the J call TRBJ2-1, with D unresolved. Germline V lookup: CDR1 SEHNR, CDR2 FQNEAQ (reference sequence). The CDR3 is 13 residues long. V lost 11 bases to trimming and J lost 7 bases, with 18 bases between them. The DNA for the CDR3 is TGTGCCTCACATCCGAGCGAAGGGAATGAGCAGTTCTTC. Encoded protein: CASHPSEGNEQFF.

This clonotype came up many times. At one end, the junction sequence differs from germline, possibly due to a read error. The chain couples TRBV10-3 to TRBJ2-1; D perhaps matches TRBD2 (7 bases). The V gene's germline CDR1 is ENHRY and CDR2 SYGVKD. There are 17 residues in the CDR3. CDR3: CAISESDRGGDYNEQFF. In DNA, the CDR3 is TGTGCCATCAGCGAGTCCGATAGGGGGGGGGATTACAATGAGCAGTTCTTC.

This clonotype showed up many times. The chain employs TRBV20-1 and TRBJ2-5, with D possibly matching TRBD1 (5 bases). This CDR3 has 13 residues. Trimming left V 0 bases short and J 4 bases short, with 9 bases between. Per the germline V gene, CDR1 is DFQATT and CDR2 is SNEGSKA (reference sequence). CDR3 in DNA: TGCAGTGCTAGAGAAGGGGTAGGAGAGACCCAGTACTTC. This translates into CSAREGVGETQYF.

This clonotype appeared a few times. CDR3 loop: CAWSVELAFIQYF. DNA for the CDR3: TGTGCCTGGAGTGTGGAGCTAGCCTTCATTCAGTACTTC. The chain carries TRBV30 and TRBJ2-4, with D maybe TRBD2 (5 bases). Deletions cut 0 bases from V and 9 bases from J, with 12 bases between. The CDR3 has 13 residues. From germline, CDR1 is GTSNPN and CDR2 SVGIG (reference sequence).

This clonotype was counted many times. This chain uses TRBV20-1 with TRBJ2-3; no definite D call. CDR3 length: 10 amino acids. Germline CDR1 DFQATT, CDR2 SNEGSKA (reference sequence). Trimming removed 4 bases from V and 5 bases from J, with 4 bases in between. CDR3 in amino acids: CSATRDTQYF. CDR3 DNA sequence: TGCAGTGCTACCCGAGATACGCAGTATTTT.

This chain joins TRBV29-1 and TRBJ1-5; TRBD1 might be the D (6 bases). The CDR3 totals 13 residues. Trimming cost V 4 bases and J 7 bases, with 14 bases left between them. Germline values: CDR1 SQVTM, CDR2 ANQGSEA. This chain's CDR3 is CSVGVRGVQPQHF. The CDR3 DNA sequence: TGCAGCGTTGGGGTCAGGGGAGTCCAGCCCCAGCATTTT.

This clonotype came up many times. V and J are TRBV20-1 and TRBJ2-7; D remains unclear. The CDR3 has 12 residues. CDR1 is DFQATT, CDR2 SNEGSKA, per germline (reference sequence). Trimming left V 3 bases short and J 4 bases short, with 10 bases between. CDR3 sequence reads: CSARQENYEQYF. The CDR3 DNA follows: TGCAGTGCTAGGCAGGAAAATTACGAGCAGTACTTC.

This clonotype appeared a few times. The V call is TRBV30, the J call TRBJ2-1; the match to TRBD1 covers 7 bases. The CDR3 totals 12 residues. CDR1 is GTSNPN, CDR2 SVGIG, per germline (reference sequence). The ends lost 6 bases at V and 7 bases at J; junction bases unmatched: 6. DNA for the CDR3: TGTGCCTGCCAGGGGGTTAGTAATGAGCAGTTCTTC. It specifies CACQGVSNEQFF.

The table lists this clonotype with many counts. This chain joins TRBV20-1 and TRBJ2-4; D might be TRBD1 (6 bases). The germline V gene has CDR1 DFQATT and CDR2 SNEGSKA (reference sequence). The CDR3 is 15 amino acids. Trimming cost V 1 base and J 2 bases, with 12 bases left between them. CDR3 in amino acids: CSARGQTGTKNIQYF. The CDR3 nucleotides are TGCAGTGCTAGAGGTCAGACAGGCACCAAAAACATTCAGTACTTC.

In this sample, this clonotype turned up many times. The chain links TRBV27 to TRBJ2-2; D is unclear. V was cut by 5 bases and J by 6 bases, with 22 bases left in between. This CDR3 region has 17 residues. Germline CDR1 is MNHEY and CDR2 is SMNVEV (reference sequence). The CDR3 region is CASSPLGSLSLSGELFF. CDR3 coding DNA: TGTGCCAGCAGTCCCTTGGGGTCCCTGAGCCTTTCCGGGGAGCTGTTTTTT.

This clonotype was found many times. In nucleotides, the CDR3 is TGCAGTGCTAGGATACAGGACTACGAGCAGTACTTC. Encoded protein: CSARIQDYEQYF. This chain uses TRBV20-1 with TRBJ2-7; TRBD1 might be the D (5 bases). The CDR3 runs 12 residues. The V gene's germline CDR1 is DFQATT and CDR2 SNEGSKA (reference sequence). Trimming took off 3 bases at V and 3 bases at J, with 9 bases between the two ends.

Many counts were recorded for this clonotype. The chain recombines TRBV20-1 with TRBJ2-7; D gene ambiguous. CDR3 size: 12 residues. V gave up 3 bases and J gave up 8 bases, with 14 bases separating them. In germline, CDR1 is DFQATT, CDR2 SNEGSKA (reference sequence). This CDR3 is CSARESSLQQYF. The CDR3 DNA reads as TGCAGTGCTAGGGAGTCCAGTCTTCAGCAGTACTTC.

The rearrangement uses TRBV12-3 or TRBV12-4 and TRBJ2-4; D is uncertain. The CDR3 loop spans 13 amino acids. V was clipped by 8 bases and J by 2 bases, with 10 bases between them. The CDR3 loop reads CASEVATKNIQYF. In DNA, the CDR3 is TGTGCCAGCGAGGTCGCGACCAAAAACATTCAGTACTTC.

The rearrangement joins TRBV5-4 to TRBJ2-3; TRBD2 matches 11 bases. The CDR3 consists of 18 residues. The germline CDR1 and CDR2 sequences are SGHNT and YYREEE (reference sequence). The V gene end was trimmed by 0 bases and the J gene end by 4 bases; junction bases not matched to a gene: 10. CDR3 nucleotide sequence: TGTGCCAGCAGCTTGGCCCCTTTAGCGGGAGGGGGAGCAGATACGCAGTATTTT. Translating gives CASSLAPLAGGGADTQYF.

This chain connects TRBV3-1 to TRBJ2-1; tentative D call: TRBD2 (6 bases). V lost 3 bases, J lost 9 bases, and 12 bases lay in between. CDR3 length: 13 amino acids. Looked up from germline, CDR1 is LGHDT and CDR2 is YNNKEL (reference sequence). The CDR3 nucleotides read TGTGCCAGCAGCCACCCTAGCGAGGGTGAGCAGTTCTTC. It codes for CASSHPSEGEQFF.

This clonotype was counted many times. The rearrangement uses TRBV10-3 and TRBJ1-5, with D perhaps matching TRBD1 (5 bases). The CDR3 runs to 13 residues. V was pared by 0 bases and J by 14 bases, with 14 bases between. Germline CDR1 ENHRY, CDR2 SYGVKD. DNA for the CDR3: TGTGCCATCAGTGAGTCGCGCGTGGGGGGTGAGCATTTT. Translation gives CAISESRVGGEHF.

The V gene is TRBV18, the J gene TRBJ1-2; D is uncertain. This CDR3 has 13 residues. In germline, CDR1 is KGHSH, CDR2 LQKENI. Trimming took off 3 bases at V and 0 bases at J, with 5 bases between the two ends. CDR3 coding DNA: TGTGCCAGCTCACCTGACACTAACTATGGCTACACCTTC. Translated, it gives CASSPDTNYGYTF.

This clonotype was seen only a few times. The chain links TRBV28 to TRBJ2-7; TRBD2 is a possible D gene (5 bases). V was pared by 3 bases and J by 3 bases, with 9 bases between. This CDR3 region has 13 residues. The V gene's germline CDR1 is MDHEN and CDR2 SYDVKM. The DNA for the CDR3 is TGTGCCAGCAGTTTCGGGGAACTCTACGAGCAGTACTTC. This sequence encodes CASSFGELYEQYF.

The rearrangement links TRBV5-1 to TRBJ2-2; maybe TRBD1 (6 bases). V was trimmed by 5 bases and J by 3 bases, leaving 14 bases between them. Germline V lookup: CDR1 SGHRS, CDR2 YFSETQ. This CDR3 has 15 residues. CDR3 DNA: TGCGCCAGCAGAACGAGGGGGACCTACACCGGGGAGCTGTTTTTT. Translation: CASRTRGTYTGELFF.

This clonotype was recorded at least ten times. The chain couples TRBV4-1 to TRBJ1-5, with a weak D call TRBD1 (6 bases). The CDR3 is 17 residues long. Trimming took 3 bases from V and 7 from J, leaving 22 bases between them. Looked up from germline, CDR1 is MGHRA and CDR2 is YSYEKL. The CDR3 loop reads CASSHIALQGREQPQHF. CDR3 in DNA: TGCGCCAGCAGCCACATCGCCTTACAGGGAAGAGAACAGCCCCAGCATTTT.

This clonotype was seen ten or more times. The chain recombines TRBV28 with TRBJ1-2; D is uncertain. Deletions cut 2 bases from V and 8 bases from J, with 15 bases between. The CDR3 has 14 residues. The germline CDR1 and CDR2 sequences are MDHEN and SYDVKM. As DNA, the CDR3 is TGTGCCAGCAGTTTAGTCCGGACTTCGGGGGGCTACACCTTC. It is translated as CASSLVRTSGGYTF.

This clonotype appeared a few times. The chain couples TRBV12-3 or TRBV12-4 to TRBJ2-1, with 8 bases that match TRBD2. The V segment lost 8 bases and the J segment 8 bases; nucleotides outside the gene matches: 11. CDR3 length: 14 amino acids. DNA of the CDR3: TGTGCCAGCTATCGGGGGGGAGCTCTAGATGAGCAGTTCTTC. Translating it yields CASYRGGALDEQFF.

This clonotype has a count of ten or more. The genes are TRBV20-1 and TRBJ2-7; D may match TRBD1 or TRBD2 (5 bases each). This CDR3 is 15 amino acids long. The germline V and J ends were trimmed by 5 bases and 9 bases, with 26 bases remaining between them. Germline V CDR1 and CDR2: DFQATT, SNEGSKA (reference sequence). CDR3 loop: CSARGPWGTAFTQYF. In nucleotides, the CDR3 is TGCAGTGCTCGGGGCCCCTGGGGGACCGCTTTTACGCAGTACTTC.

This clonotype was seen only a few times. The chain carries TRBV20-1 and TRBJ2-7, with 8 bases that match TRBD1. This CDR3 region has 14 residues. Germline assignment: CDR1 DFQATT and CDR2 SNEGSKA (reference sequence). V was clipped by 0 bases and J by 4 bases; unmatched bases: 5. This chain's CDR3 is CSAREPDRGYEQYF. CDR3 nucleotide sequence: TGCAGTGCTAGAGAGCCAGACAGGGGTTACGAGCAGTACTTC.

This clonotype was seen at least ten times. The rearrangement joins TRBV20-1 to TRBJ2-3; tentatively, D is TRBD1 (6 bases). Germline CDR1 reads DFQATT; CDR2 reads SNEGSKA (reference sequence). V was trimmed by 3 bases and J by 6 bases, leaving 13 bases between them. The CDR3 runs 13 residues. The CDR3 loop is CSASEGEGDTQYF. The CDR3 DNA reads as TGCAGTGCTAGTGAGGGGGAAGGGGATACGCAGTATTTT.

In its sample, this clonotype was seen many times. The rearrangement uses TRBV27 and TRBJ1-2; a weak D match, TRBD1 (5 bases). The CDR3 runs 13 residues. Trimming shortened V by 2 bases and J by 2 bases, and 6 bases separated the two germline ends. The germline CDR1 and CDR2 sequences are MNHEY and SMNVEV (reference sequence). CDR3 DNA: TGTGCCAGCAGTTTAAGACAGAACTATGGCTACACCTTC. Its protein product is CASSLRQNYGYTF.